This T cell receptor (beta chain) was obtained from a study of OX40 agonist ivuxolimab in advanced cancers. About this clone: Its antigen is currently unknown.

The CDR3 has 14 amino acids. The germline V and J ends were trimmed by 3 bases and 9 bases, with 16 bases remaining between them. Looked up from germline, CDR1 is SGDLS and CDR2 is YYNGEE. Overall study findings and caveats: Among patients with partial responses at 0.1-3.0 mg/kg, clonal expansion was among the lowest. Average numbers of expanded clones were greater in CD8+ T cells than in CD4+.

Profiled with immunoSEQ multiplex PCR; TCRdb holds only in-frame clones, not every one. This sample has approximately 58,000 clones, with around 85% found just once. This chain connects TRBV9 to TRBJ2-1; tentatively, D is TRBD1 (5 bases). The sample was CD4+ or CD8+ T cells sorted from blood, taken in a trial of the OX40 agonist ivuxolimab. This TCR came from an adult with an advanced solid tumor such as melanoma, head and neck, liver or kidney cancer. Written as DNA, the CDR3 is TGTGCCAGCAGCGCGACACCAGGGTTAGGTGAGCAGTTCTTC. It encodes CASSATPGLGEQFF.